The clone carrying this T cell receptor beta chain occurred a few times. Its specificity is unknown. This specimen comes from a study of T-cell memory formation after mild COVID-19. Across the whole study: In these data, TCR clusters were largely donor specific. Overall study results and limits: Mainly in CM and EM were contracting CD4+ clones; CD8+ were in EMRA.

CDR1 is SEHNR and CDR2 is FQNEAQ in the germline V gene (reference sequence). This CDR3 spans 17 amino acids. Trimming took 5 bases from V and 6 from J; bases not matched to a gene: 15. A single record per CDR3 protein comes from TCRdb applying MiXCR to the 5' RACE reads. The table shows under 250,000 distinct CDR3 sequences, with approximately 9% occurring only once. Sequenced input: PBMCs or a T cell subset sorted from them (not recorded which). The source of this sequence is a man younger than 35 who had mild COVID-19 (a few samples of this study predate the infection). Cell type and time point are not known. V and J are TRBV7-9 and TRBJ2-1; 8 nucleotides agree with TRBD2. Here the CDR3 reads CASSRRTAGGAPNEQFF. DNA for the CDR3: TGTGCCAGCAGCCGACGAACGGCCGGGGGGGCCCCCAATGAGCAGTTCTTC.